The rows below give T cell receptor beta chains drawn from one sample of a study of blood T cell repertoires in COVID-19. Assay used: immunoSEQ multiplex PCR; TCRdb lists only in-frame clones, some missing. Of about 290,000 clones listed, about nine tenths were seen once; the top ten hold over 8.5%. Sequencing was done on a sample of peripheral blood. Every receptor here comes from a woman aged 25 to 39 with COVID-19, enrolled during active disease. CDR3s include the opening cysteine and the closing phenylalanine or tryptophan. D genes are given only for firm matches. Size values are once, few and many counts, or a class for expanded clones, and some rows have none.

abundance	j_gene	v_gene	d_gene	CDR3nt	CDR3aa
.	TRBJ1-1	TRBV19	.	TGTGCCAGTAGTCCCTGGGGGGGGACGGACACTGAAGCTTTCTTT	CASSPWGGTDTEAFF
.	TRBJ1-4	TRBV27	.	TGTGCCAGCACCACAAGGGGATTTAATGAAAAACTGTTTTTT	CASTTRGFNEKLFF
.	TRBJ2-7	TRBV19	TRBD1	TGTGCCAGTAGTGAAACCGGGACAGGGGGAGGGGAGCAGTACTTC	CASSETGTGGGEQYF
.	TRBJ2-5	TRBV5-4	.	TGTGCCAGCAGCCGAAACCAGGGTGGGGAGACCCAGTACTTC	CASSRNQGGETQYF
.	TRBJ2-5	TRBV29-1	.	TGCAGCGAACAGTTCGGCGAGACCCAGTACTTC	CSEQFGETQYF
.	TRBJ2-1	TRBV29-1	TRBD2	TGCAGCGTTGAAGATCAAAGACTAGCGGGGGGGAAGACCTACAATGAGCAGTTCTTC	CSVEDQRLAGGKTYNEQFF
.	TRBJ2-5	TRBV29-1	TRBD2	TGCAGCGCCACCACTAGCGGGGGAGAGACCCAGTACTTC	CSATTSGGETQYF
.	TRBJ2-7	TRBV5-8	TRBD2	TGTGCCAGCAGTTATGGACTAGCGGGCCGAAGGGAGCAGTACTTC	CASSYGLAGRREQYF
once	TRBJ2-7	TRBV4-1	TRBD1	TGCGCCAGCAGCCCTTCCTCAGGACAGGGGACCTACGAGCAGTACTTC	CASSPSSGQGTYEQYF
.	TRBJ1-6	TRBV18	.	TGTGCCAGCTCCCTCGACAGTGGCTATAATTCACCCCTCCACTTT	CASSLDSGYNSPLHF
.	TRBJ2-5	TRBV10-2	.	TGCGCCAGCAGTAAATCGGGATCCCAAGAGACCCAGTACTTC	CASSKSGSQETQYF
.	TRBJ1-1	TRBV27	.	TGTGCCAGCCAAACACGGGGCACTGAAGCTTTCTTT	CASQTRGTEAFF
.	TRBJ2-5	TRBV18	TRBD2	TGTGCCAGCTCACCGACGACTAGCGGCCAAGAGACCCAGTACTTC	CASSPTTSGQETQYF
.	TRBJ1-3	TRBV9	.	TGTGCCAGCAGCGACGGTACAGGCTCTGGAAACACCATATATTTT	CASSDGTGSGNTIYF
.	TRBJ1-4	TRBV6-5	.	TGTGCCAGCAGAGGGGGGGTGGATGAAAAACTGTTTTTT	CASRGGVDEKLFF
.	TRBJ1-6	TRBV5-5	TRBD1	TGTGCCAGCAGCCAATCCGGGACAGGGGGACACTCACCCCTCCACTTT	CASSQSGTGGHSPLHF
.	TRBJ2-7	TRBV2	TRBD1	TGTGCCAGCAGCGGACAGGCGTCCCCCTACGAGCAGTACTTC	CASSGQASPYEQYF
.	TRBJ2-3	TRBV6-4	.	TGTGCCAGCAGCCCCCAAATCGAGGCTACGCAGTATTTT	CASSPQIEATQYF
.	TRBJ2-5	TRBV14	TRBD2	TGTGCCAGCAGCCAACTAGCGGGGGACTCAGAGACCCAGTACTTC	CASSQLAGDSETQYF
.	TRBJ2-5	TRBV7-6	TRBD2	TGTGCCAGCAGCCTTAGCGGGGGGGGAGGAGAGACCCAGTACTTC	CASSLSGGGGETQYF
.	TRBJ2-4	TRBV21-1	.	TGTGCCAGCAGCTCGCAGGTAAAACTAGCCAAAAACATTCAGTACTTC	CASSSQVKLAKNIQYF
once	TRBJ1-4	TRBV5-1	.	TGCGCCAGCAGCTTGGGCCCCACCTCACGGGGTTTTAATGAAAAACTGTTTTTT	CASSLGPTSRGFNEKLFF
.	TRBJ2-3	TRBV30	.	TGTGCCTGGATGGAGGCAGATACGCAGTATTTT	CAWMEADTQYF
.	TRBJ2-6	TRBV7-2	.	TGTGCCAGCAGCCCCCCCCGGGAGCTGAAAGCTTCTGGGGCCAACGTCCTGACTTTC	CASSPPRELKASGANVLTF
.	TRBJ2-3	TRBV4-2	.	TGTGCCAGCAGCCAACCCCAAGGAACATGGGGCCTGACAGATACGCAGTATTTT	CASSQPQGTWGLTDTQYF
few	TRBJ2-3	TRBV5-1	TRBD2	TGCGCCAGCAGCTTGATTCCCAGCGGGGGTTCAGATACGCAGTATTTT	CASSLIPSGGSDTQYF
.	TRBJ1-2	TRBV18	.	TGTGCCAGCTCACCACCGGGAGGAGATGGCTACACCTTC	CASSPPGGDGYTF
.	TRBJ1-5	TRBV29-1	.	TGCAGCGCCGGGTCTAGCAATCAGCCCCAGCATTTT	CSAGSSNQPQHF
.	TRBJ1-1	TRBV4-2	.	TGTGCCAGCAGCCAGACTTCAGGGTTAGCGGACACTGAAGCTTTCTTT	CASSQTSGLADTEAFF
.	TRBJ1-6	TRBV14	.	TGTGCCAGTAGATTCTCCTATAATTCACCCCTCCACTTT	CASRFSYNSPLHF
.	TRBJ1-5	TRBV6-5	.	TGTGCCAGCAGCTCCGACAGTAGCAATCAGCCCCAGCATTTT	CASSSDSSNQPQHF
few	TRBJ2-7	TRBV5-1	TRBD1	TGCGCCAGCAGCGAAGGGACAGGGAAGTACGAGCAGTACTTC	CASSEGTGKYEQYF